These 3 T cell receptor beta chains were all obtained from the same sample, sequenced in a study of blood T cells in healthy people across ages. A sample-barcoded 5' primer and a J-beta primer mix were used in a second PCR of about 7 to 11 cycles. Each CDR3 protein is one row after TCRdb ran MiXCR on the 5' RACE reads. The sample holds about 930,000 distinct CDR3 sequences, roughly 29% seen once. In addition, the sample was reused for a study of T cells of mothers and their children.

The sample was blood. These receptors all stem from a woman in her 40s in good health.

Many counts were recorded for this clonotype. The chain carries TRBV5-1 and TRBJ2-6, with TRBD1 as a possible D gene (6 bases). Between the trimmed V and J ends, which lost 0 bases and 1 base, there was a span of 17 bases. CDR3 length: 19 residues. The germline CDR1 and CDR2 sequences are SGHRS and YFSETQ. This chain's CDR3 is CASSLEGAGARSGANVLTF. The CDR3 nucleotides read TGCGCCAGCAGCTTGGAGGGCGCAGGGGCTCGATCTGGGGCCAACGTCCTGACTTTC.

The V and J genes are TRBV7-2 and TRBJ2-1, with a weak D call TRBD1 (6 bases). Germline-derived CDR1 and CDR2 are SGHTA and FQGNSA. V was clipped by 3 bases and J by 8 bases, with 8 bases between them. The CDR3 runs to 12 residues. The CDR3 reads CASSFTGYEQFF. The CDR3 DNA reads TGTGCCAGCAGCTTTACAGGGTATGAGCAGTTCTTC.

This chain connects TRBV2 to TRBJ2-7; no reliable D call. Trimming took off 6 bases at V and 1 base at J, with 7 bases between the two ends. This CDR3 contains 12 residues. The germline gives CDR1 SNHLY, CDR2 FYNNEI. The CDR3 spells CASRPGSYEQYF. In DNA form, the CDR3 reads TGTGCCAGCAGGCCCGGGTCCTACGAGCAGTACTTC.